The rows below give T cell receptor beta chains drawn from one sample of a study of human T cells and chemical hapten exposure. TCRdb re-called the RACE reads through MiXCR, storing one row per CDR3 protein. The data show hundreds of thousands of distinct CDR3 sequences, just under 6.5% seen once. Sequencing used whole blood, obtained in connection with sensitization to the hapten diphenylcyclopropenone (DPC). Receptors originate from a woman aged 18-29 years with alopecia areata. Some clones in this sample may be carry-over from other donors' samples. Each CDR3 is given with its conserved first and last residue. A D gene is named only where the DNA matches it firmly. Part of the rows lack a size; the others show once, few, many or a class for expanded clones.

clone size: few; CDR3 length: 16; D gene: TRBD1; J gene: TRBJ2-7; V gene: TRBV10-3; CDR3 DNA: TGTGCCATCAGTGAATCTCCCGGGACAGGCCGCTACGAGCAGTACTTC; CDR3 protein: CAISESPGTGRYEQYF
clone size: many; CDR3 length: 16; D gene: -; J gene: TRBJ1-3; V gene: TRBV4-2; CDR3 DNA: TGTGCCAGCAGCCAAGACAGGGTAATCGGTGGAAACACCATATATTTT; CDR3 protein: CASSQDRVIGGNTIYF
clone size: few; CDR3 length: 13; D gene: -; J gene: TRBJ2-7; V gene: TRBV21-1; CDR3 DNA: TGTGCCAGCAGAGGGGGAAGACGCTACGAGCAGTACTTC; CDR3 protein: CASRGGRRYEQYF
clone size: -; CDR3 length: 15; D gene: TRBD1; J gene: TRBJ2-1; V gene: TRBV24-1; CDR3 DNA: TGTGCCACCAGTGGTGGGACAGGTTCTAACAATGAGCAGTTCTTC; CDR3 protein: CATSGGTGSNNEQFF
clone size: many; CDR3 length: 17; D gene: -; J gene: TRBJ1-5; V gene: TRBV21-1; CDR3 DNA: TGTGCCATCGCCGGGACAAACAATCCGCATAGCAATCAGCCCCAGCATTTT; CDR3 protein: CAIAGTNNPHSNQPQHF
clone size: many; CDR3 length: 16; D gene: -; J gene: TRBJ1-2; V gene: TRBV7-9; CDR3 DNA: TGTGCCAGCAGCTCCCCACCAGGCTACAGTCTCTATGGCTACACCTTC; CDR3 protein: CASSSPPGYSLYGYTF
clone size: many; CDR3 length: 14; D gene: TRBD1; J gene: TRBJ1-6; V gene: TRBV15; CDR3 DNA: TGTGCCACCAGCAGAGCAGGGGGGCGTTCACCCCTCCACTTT; CDR3 protein: CATSRAGGRSPLHF
clone size: few; CDR3 length: 14; D gene: -; J gene: TRBJ1-5; V gene: TRBV6-2/TRBV6-3; CDR3 DNA: TGTGCCAGCAGACCCGACAGGAACTGGGAGCCCCAGCATTTT; CDR3 protein: CASRPDRNWEPQHF
clone size: -; CDR3 length: 11; D gene: -; J gene: TRBJ1-5; V gene: TRBV28; CDR3 DNA: TGTGCCAGCAGGGACAGATGGACCCAGCATTTT; CDR3 protein: CASRDRWTQHF
clone size: few; CDR3 length: 17; D gene: -; J gene: TRBJ1-1; V gene: TRBV5-1; CDR3 DNA: TGCGCCAGCAGCTTGGCCGCCTACACCAGCACGAACACTGAAGCTTTCTTT; CDR3 protein: CASSLAAYTSTNTEAFF
clone size: many; CDR3 length: 15; D gene: TRBD2; J gene: TRBJ2-3; V gene: TRBV20-1; CDR3 DNA: TGCAGTGCGATATCAGCGGGGGTTAGCACAGATACGCAGTATTTT; CDR3 protein: CSAISAGVSTDTQYF
clone size: -; CDR3 length: 13; D gene: -; J gene: TRBJ2-1; V gene: TRBV12-3/TRBV12-4; CDR3 DNA: TGTGCCAGCAGCTACCTTCGGGACAATGAGCAGTTCTTC; CDR3 protein: CASSYLRDNEQFF
clone size: few; CDR3 length: 14; D gene: -; J gene: TRBJ2-1; V gene: TRBV4-3; CDR3 DNA: TGCGCCAGCAGCTTTGGGAGGGGGAACAATGAGCAGTTCTTC; CDR3 protein: CASSFGRGNNEQFF
clone size: few; CDR3 length: 15; D gene: TRBD1; J gene: TRBJ1-5; V gene: TRBV7-2; CDR3 DNA: TGTGCCAGCAGCGCCGGACAGGGAGAGGGCCAGCCCCAGCATTTT; CDR3 protein: CASSAGQGEGQPQHF
clone size: -; CDR3 length: 16; D gene: TRBD2; J gene: TRBJ2-7; V gene: TRBV4-2; CDR3 DNA: TGTGCCAGCAGCCAAGTCCAGCGGGGTCCGCCCTACGAGCAGTACTTC; CDR3 protein: CASSQVQRGPPYEQYF
clone size: many; CDR3 length: 14; D gene: -; J gene: TRBJ1-5; V gene: TRBV5-6; CDR3 DNA: TGTGCCACCGGAGCTGAAGAGGGATCACAGCCCCAGCATTTT; CDR3 protein: CATGAEEGSQPQHF
clone size: -; CDR3 length: 14; D gene: -; J gene: TRBJ2-1; V gene: TRBV6-6; CDR3 DNA: TGTGCCAGCAGTTACTCCCAGGTTTCTGATGAGCAGTTCTTC; CDR3 protein: CASSYSQVSDEQFF
clone size: many; CDR3 length: 12; D gene: -; J gene: TRBJ1-1; V gene: TRBV6-6; CDR3 DNA: TGTGCCAGCGTAGGCGGAGGCACTGAAGCTTTCTTT; CDR3 protein: CASVGGGTEAFF
clone size: few; CDR3 length: 12; D gene: -; J gene: TRBJ2-1; V gene: TRBV3-1; CDR3 DNA: TGTGCCAGCAGCCTACCGTTCAATGAGCAGTTCTTC; CDR3 protein: CASSLPFNEQFF
clone size: few; CDR3 length: 16; D gene: -; J gene: TRBJ2-2; V gene: TRBV10-3; CDR3 DNA: TGTGCCATCAGTGAGTCACGAAGTACGAACACCGGGGAGCTGTTTTTT; CDR3 protein: CAISESRSTNTGELFF
clone size: many; CDR3 length: 13; D gene: -; J gene: TRBJ1-2; V gene: TRBV6-5; CDR3 DNA: TGTGCCAGCAGTTACGCAGGAAACTATGGCTACACCTTC; CDR3 protein: CASSYAGNYGYTF
clone size: many; CDR3 length: 16; D gene: -; J gene: TRBJ1-5; V gene: TRBV20-1; CDR3 DNA: TGCAGTGCTAGAGATACTCTGGGGGGCGACAATCAGCCCCAGCATTTT; CDR3 protein: CSARDTLGGDNQPQHF
clone size: many; CDR3 length: 15; D gene: -; J gene: TRBJ1-6; V gene: TRBV28; CDR3 DNA: TGTGCCAGCAGTTCCCGACCGCGGGGGGATTCACCCCTCCACTTT; CDR3 protein: CASSSRPRGDSPLHF
clone size: many; CDR3 length: 14; D gene: -; J gene: TRBJ1-3; V gene: TRBV29-1; CDR3 DNA: TGCAGCGTTGAAATGGGGGGCTCTGGAAACACCATATATTTT; CDR3 protein: CSVEMGGSGNTIYF
clone size: many; CDR3 length: 15; D gene: -; J gene: TRBJ1-6; V gene: TRBV6-5; CDR3 DNA: TGTGCCAGCAGTTACTCGCAAGGCGCCCAAGGGTCCCTCCACTTT; CDR3 protein: CASSYSQGAQGSLHF
clone size: many; CDR3 length: 9; D gene: -; J gene: TRBJ2-3; V gene: TRBV28; CDR3 DNA: TGTGCCAGCAAGGATACGCAGTATTTT; CDR3 protein: CASKDTQYF
clone size: -; CDR3 length: 14; D gene: -; J gene: TRBJ1-6; V gene: TRBV3-1; CDR3 DNA: TGTGCCAGCAGCCCGCAGATCTATAATTCACCCCTCCACTTT; CDR3 protein: CASSPQIYNSPLHF
clone size: -; CDR3 length: 16; D gene: TRBD2; J gene: TRBJ2-3; V gene: TRBV6-1; CDR3 DNA: TGTGCCAGCAGTTTTTGGCGGGGGGCGCCTGGAGATACGCAGTATTTT; CDR3 protein: CASSFWRGAPGDTQYF
clone size: few; CDR3 length: 14; D gene: -; J gene: TRBJ2-7; V gene: TRBV7-6; CDR3 DNA: TGTGCCAGCAGCATCCGGGGACTGGGCCACGAGCAGTACTTC; CDR3 protein: CASSIRGLGHEQYF
clone size: few; CDR3 length: 16; D gene: -; J gene: TRBJ2-5; V gene: TRBV21-1; CDR3 DNA: TGTGCCAGCAGCAAAGGGGGACAGGGTTGCCAAGAGACCCAGTACTTC; CDR3 protein: CASSKGGQGCQETQYF
clone size: -; CDR3 length: 15; D gene: -; J gene: TRBJ2-7; V gene: TRBV7-3; CDR3 DNA: TGTGCCAGCAGCTTAAACCCGGGGGGCGCCTACGAGCAGTACTTC; CDR3 protein: CASSLNPGGAYEQYF
clone size: many; CDR3 length: 15; D gene: -; J gene: TRBJ1-6; V gene: TRBV5-1; CDR3 DNA: TGCGCCAGCAGCTTGGGAGGCGGCAGGGATTCACCCCTCCACTTT; CDR3 protein: CASSLGGGRDSPLHF
clone size: -; CDR3 length: 15; D gene: TRBD1; J gene: TRBJ1-5; V gene: TRBV27; CDR3 DNA: TGTGCCAGCAGTCCAGACAGGGGAGGCAATCAGCCCCAGCATTTT; CDR3 protein: CASSPDRGGNQPQHF
clone size: many; CDR3 length: 17; D gene: -; J gene: TRBJ1-4; V gene: TRBV7-8; CDR3 DNA: TGTGCCAGCAGCCCGCCTAGCTCCCAGAGGGTAAATGAAAAACTGTTTTTT; CDR3 protein: CASSPPSSQRVNEKLFF
clone size: few; CDR3 length: 13; D gene: TRBD1; J gene: TRBJ1-6; V gene: TRBV10-3; CDR3 DNA: TGTGCCATCACCGAGACAGGGGATTCACCCCTCCACTTT; CDR3 protein: CAITETGDSPLHF
clone size: -; CDR3 length: 13; D gene: -; J gene: TRBJ2-5; V gene: TRBV9; CDR3 DNA: TGTGCCAGCAGCGCGTCCGTGAAAGAGACCCAGTACTTC; CDR3 protein: CASSASVKETQYF
clone size: many; CDR3 length: 14; D gene: -; J gene: TRBJ2-2; V gene: TRBV7-8; CDR3 DNA: TGTGCCAGCAGCTTAGCGGGGAACACCGGGGAGCTGTTTTTT; CDR3 protein: CASSLAGNTGELFF